In its sample, the clone carrying this T cell receptor beta chain was seen many times. These data are taken from a study of T cells in Graves' hyperthyroidism and ophthalmopathy. Amplified TCR beta CDR3 regions came from RNA transcripts. An initial round of RT-PCR targeting the TCR CDR3 relied on the HTBI primer set. Using its own MiXCR run on the multiplex PCR reads, TCRdb lists one record per CDR3 protein. The repertoire includes some 650,000 distinct CDR3 sequences, 16% of them detected once, and 3% to 4% sits in the top ten. The CDR3 has 14 amino acids. Per germline, CDR1 SNHLY and CDR2 FYNNEI. The V end was cut by 5 bases, the J end by 2 bases, with 12 bases between.

The specimen was blood. The TCR was taken from a woman aged 40 to 49 with Graves' ophthalmopathy. The rearrangement joins TRBV2 to TRBJ2-5; perhaps D is TRBD1 or TRBD2 (6 bases each). CDR3 region: CASSRGPVQETQYF. The CDR3 DNA reads as TGTGCCAGCAGTCGGGGGCCCGTACAAGAGACCCAGTACTTC.